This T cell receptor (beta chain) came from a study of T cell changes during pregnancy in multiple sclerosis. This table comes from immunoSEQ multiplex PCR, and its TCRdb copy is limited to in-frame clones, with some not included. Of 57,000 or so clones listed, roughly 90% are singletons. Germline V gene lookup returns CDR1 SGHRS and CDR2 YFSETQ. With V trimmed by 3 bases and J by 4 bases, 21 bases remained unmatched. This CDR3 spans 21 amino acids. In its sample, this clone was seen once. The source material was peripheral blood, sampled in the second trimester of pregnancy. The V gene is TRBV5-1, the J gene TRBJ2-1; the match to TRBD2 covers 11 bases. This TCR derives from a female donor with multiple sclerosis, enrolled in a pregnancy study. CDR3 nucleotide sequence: TGCGCCAGCAGCTACCCACTCCTCCTAGCGGGGGGCCCGGCCTCATACAATGAGCAGTTCTTC. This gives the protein CASSYPLLLAGGPASYNEQFF.